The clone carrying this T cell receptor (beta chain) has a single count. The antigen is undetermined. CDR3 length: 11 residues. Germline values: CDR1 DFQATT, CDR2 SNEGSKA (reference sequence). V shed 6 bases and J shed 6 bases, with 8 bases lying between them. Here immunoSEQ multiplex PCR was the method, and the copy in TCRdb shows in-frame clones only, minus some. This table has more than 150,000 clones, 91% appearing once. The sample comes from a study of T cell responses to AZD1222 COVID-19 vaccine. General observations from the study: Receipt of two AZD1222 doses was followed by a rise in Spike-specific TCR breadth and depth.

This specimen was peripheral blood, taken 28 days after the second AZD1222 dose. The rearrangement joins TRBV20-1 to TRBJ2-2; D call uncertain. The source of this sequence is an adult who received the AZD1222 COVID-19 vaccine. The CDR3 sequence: CSASGPGELFF. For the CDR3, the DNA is TGCAGTGCCTCCGGTCCCGGGGAGCTGTTTTTT.